These 12 T cell receptor beta chains were sequenced from one sample in a study of shared clonotypes between healthy human individuals (dated by TCRdb to about 2020). Library preparation was by the immunoSEQ multiplex PCR assay. Imported from immuneACCESS, the table was reduced by TCRdb to in-frame sequences with V and J called. These copies leave out some clones; in studies compared against another copy, an unresolved V gene accounts for under half, and the cause of the remainder is not known. This sample is represented by about a million clones; 77% of them were singletons. The ten top clones hold roughly 0.83% of the sample. The specimen was memory CD4+ T cells from PBMCs. In the paper's terms, the cell subset or site label means: CD45RA-negative fraction. The source is a man aged 18 to 35 in good health. Some clones in this sample may be carry-over from other donors' samples.

V is TRBV5-1 and J is TRBJ2-1; D gene unclear. The CDR3 consists of 13 residues. CDR1 SGHRS and CDR2 YFSETQ come from the germline V gene. V shed 4 bases and J shed 5 bases, with 10 bases lying between them. The CDR3 coding sequence is TGCGCCAGCAGCCTAAGCTCGAACAATGAGCAGTTCTTC. Translation: CASSLSSNNEQFF.

V gene TRBV20-1 combines with J gene TRBJ1-5; maybe TRBD1 (6 bases). CDR3 length: 11 amino acids. The V end was cut by 5 bases, the J end by 11 bases, with 13 bases between. Germline values: CDR1 DFQATT, CDR2 SNEGSKA (reference sequence). The CDR3 DNA reads as TGCAGTGCTGGGGGCGGGACGTCCCAGCATTTT. It translates to CSAGGGTSQHF.

Comment on this clone: Other DNA sequences in the sample encode the same CDR3. J is TRBJ1-1 and V is TRBV6-6; D not resolved. This CDR3 comprises 13 residues. Between the trimmed V and J ends, which lost 2 bases and 2 bases, there was a span of 6 bases. Germline V CDR1 and CDR2: MNHNY, SVGAGI (reference sequence). CDR3 residues: CASSYPGNTEAFF. The CDR3 DNA follows: TGTGCCAGCAGTTACCCGGGTAACACTGAAGCTTTCTTT.

The chain employs TRBV5-4 and TRBJ1-2; 12 bases are shared with TRBD1. The length of the CDR3 is 16 residues. V shed 4 bases and J 9 bases; nucleotides not matched to a gene: 13. Germline values: CDR1 SGHNT, CDR2 YYREEE (reference sequence). CDR3 nucleotide sequence: TGTGCCAGCAGCCCGACGATGGGGACAGGGGGCGCGAGCTACACCTTC. Its translation is CASSPTMGTGGASYTF. Combining the CDR3 with reference TRBV5-4 and TRBJ1-2 gives the whole variable domain ETGVTQSPTHLIKTRGQQVTLRCSSQSGHNTVSWYQQALGQGPQFIFQYYREEENGRGNFPPRFSGLQFPNYSSELNVNALELDDSALYLCASSPTMGTGGASYTFGSGTRLTVV.

The chain couples TRBV14 to TRBJ2-3, with 9 positions matching TRBD2. Germline assignment: CDR1 SGHDN and CDR2 FVKESK. The junction had 3 bases not matched to a gene; V was cut back by 3 bases and J by 2 bases. The CDR3 is 15 amino acids. The CDR3 spells CASSQLAGYTDTQYF. CDR3 nucleotides: TGTGCCAGCAGCCAGCTAGCGGGGTACACAGATACGCAGTATTTT.

The CDR3 nucleotides read TGTGCCAGCAGCCAAGATCGGTACAGGGGGACTATCACCGGGGAGCTGTTTTTT. Translated, it gives CASSQDRYRGTITGELFF. The chain is built from TRBV14 and TRBJ2-2, with D maybe TRBD1 (8 bases). The CDR3 covers 18 residues. CDR1 is SGHDN, CDR2 FVKESK, per germline. The V and J ends lost 0 bases and 4 bases respectively, with 18 bases between them.

In its sample, this clone was seen once. The chain employs TRBV28 and TRBJ1-4; 7 bases line up with TRBD1. Germline V gene lookup returns CDR1 MDHEN and CDR2 SYDVKM. The CDR3 consists of 16 residues. Trimming at V came to 6 bases and at J to 0 bases, leaving 7 bases not matched to a gene. The CDR3 DNA sequence: TGTGCCAGCAGCCATCCAGGGGGGGCAACTAATGAAAAACTGTTTTTT. This gives the protein CASSHPGGATNEKLFF.

The J gene is TRBJ1-2, the V gene TRBV18; no clear D gene. CDR3 length equals 15 residues. Germline lookup yields CDR1 KGHSH and CDR2 LQKENI. V was cut by 3 bases and J by 4 bases, with 15 bases left in between. CDR3 sequence (DNA): TGTGCCAGCTCACCCTTCGTGGGGAAAACCTATGGCTACACCTTC. This encodes CASSPFVGKTYGYTF.

The chain carries TRBV7-3 and TRBJ2-5; D not certain. The CDR3 is 13 amino acids. Germline V gene lookup returns CDR1 SGHTA and CDR2 FQGTGA. V lost 3 bases and J lost 5, with 10 bases in between. The chain's CDR3 is CASSFDSGETQYF. The CDR3 DNA reads TGTGCCAGCAGCTTCGACTCCGGGGAGACCCAGTACTTC.

This chain joins TRBV13 and TRBJ2-7; D is unclear. The ends were cut back, 5 bases at V and 0 bases at J, with 14 bases in the middle. Per germline, CDR1 PRHDT and CDR2 FYEKMQ (reference sequence). The CDR3 is 15 amino acids. In DNA form, the CDR3 reads TGTGCCAGCAGCCCGATCAGGATGGACTCCTACGAGCAGTACTTC. Translated: CASSPIRMDSYEQYF.

The V and J genes are TRBV18 and TRBJ2-7; 14 bases are a match to TRBD2. The CDR3 is 15 amino acids. V gave up 3 bases and J gave up 5 bases; unmatched junction bases: 3. Germline V gene data show CDR1 as KGHSH and CDR2 as LQKENI. DNA of the CDR3: TGTGCCAGCTCACCGGGACTAGCGGGAGCCCACGAGCAGTACTTC. Translating it yields CASSPGLAGAHEQYF.

The rearrangement links TRBV30 to TRBJ2-5, with D maybe TRBD1 (5 bases). This CDR3 contains 13 residues. Germline assignment: CDR1 GTSNPN and CDR2 SVGIG (reference sequence). Trimming cost V 4 bases and J 4 bases, with 13 bases left between them. The CDR3 coding sequence is TGTGCCTGGATTGCGCTGGGGCCAGAGACCCAGTACTTC. Its translation is CAWIALGPETQYF.